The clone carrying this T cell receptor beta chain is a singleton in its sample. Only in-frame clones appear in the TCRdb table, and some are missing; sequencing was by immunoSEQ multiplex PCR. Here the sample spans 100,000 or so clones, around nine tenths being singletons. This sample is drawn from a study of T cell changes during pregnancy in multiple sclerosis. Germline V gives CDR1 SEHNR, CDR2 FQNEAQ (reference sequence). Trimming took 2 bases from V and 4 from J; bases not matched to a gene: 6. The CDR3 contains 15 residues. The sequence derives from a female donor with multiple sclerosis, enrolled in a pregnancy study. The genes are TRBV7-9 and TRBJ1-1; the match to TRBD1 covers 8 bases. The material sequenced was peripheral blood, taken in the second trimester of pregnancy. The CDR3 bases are TGTGCCAGCAGCTTATCGGACAGGGAGGGCACTGAAGCTTTCTTT. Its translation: CASSLSDREGTEAFF.